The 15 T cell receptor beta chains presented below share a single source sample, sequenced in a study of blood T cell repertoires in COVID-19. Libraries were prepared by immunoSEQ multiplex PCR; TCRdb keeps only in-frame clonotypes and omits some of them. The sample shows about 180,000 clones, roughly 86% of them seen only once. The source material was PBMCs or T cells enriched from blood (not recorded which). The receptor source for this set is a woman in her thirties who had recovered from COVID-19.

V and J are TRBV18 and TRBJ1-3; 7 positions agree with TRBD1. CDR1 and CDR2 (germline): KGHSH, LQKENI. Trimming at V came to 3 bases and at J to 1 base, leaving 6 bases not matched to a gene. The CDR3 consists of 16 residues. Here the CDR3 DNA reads TGTGCCAGCTCACCCCAAGACAGGGATTCTGGAAACACCATATATTTT. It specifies CASSPQDRDSGNTIYF.

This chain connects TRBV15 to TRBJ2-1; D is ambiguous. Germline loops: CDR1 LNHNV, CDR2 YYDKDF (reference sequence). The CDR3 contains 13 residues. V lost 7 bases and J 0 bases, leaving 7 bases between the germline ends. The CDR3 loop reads CATTSSSYNEQFF. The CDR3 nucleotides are TGTGCCACCACTAGTAGCTCCTACAATGAGCAGTTCTTC.

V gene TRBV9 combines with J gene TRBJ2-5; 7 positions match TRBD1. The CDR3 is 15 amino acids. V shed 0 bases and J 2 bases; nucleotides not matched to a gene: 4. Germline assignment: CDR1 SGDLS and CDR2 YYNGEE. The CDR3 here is CASSVDPGQQETQYF. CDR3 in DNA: TGTGCCAGCAGCGTAGACCCGGGACAGCAAGAGACCCAGTACTTC.

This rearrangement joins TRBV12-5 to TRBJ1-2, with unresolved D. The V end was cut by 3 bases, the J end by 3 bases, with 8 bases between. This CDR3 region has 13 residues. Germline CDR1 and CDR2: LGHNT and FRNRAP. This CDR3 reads CASGFGGYYGYTF. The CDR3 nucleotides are TGTGCTAGTGGTTTTGGAGGGTACTATGGCTACACCTTC. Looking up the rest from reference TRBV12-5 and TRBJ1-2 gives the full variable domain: DARVTQTPRHKVTEMGQEVTMRCQPILGHNTVFWYRQTMMQGLELLAYFRNRAPLDDSGMPKDRFSAEMPDATLATLKIQPSEPRDSAVYFCASGFGGYYGYTFGSGTRLTVV.

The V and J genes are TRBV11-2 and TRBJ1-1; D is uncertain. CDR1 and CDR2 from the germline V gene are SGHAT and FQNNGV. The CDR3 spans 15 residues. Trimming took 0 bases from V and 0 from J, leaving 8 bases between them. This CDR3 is CASSLEGRMNTEAFF. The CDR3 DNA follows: TGTGCCAGCAGCTTAGAGGGCAGGATGAACACTGAAGCTTTCTTT.

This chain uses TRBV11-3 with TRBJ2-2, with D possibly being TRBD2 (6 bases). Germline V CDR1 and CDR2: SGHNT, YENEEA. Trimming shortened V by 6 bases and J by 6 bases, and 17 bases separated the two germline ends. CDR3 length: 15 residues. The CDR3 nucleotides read TGTGCCAGCAGGGGGGAGGACTCCACGCCCGGGGAGCTGTTTTTT. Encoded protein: CASRGEDSTPGELFF. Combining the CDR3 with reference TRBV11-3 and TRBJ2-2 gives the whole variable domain EAGVVQSPRYKIIEKKQPVAFWCNPISGHNTLYWYLQNLGQGPELLIRYENEEAVDDSQLPKDRFSAERLKGVDSTLKIQPAELGDSAVYLCASRGEDSTPGELFFGEGSRLTVL.

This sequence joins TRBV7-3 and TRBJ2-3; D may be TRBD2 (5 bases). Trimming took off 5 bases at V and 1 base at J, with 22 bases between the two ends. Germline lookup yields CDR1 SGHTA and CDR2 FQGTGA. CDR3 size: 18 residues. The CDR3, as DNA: TGTGCCAGCAGCCCCCTGTGTGACCCCCGAGGGTGCACAGATACGCAGTATTTT. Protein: CASSPLCDPRGCTDTQYF.

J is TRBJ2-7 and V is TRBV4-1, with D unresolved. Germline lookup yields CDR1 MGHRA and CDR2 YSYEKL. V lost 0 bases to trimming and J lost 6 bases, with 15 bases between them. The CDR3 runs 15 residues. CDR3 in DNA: TGCGCCAGCAGCCAAGAACGAGGCAGAAATTTCGAGCAGTACTTC. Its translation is CASSQERGRNFEQYF.

The CDR3 protein is CASSYGQLSEQYF. CDR3 coding DNA: TGTGCCAGCAGTTATGGACAGCTCTCCGAGCAGTACTTC. The J gene is TRBJ2-7, the V gene TRBV6-5, with D possibly TRBD1 on 6 matching bases. Germline V gives CDR1 MNHEY, CDR2 SVGAGI. This CDR3 has 13 amino acids. Trimming removed 3 bases from V and 6 bases from J, with 12 bases in between.

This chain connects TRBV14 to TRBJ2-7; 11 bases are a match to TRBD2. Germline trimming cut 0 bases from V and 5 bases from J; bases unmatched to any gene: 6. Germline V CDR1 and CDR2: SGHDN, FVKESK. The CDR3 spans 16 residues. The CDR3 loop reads CASSQEPTSGSHEQYF. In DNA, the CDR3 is TGTGCCAGCAGCCAAGAACCAACTAGCGGGAGTCACGAGCAGTACTTC.

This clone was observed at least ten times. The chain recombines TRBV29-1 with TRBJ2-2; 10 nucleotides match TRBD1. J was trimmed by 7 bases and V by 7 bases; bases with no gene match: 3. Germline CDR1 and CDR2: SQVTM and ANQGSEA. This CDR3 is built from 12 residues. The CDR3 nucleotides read TGCAGCGCAGGGACAGGGGACGGGGAGCTGTTTTTT. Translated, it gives CSAGTGDGELFF.

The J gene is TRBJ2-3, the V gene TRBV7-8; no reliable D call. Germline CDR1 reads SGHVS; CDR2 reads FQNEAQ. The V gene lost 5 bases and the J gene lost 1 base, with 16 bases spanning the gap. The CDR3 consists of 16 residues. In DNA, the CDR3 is TGTGCCAGCAGCCCCCACCCTTACAGTGGCACAGATACGCAGTATTTT. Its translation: CASSPHPYSGTDTQYF.

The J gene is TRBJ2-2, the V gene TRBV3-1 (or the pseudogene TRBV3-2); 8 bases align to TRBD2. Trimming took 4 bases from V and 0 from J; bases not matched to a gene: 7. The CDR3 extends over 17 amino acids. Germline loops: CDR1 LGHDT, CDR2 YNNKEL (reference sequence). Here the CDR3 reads CASSLLTSGANTGELFF. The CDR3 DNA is TGTGCCAGCAGCCTGCTAACTAGCGGAGCGAACACCGGGGAGCTGTTTTTT.

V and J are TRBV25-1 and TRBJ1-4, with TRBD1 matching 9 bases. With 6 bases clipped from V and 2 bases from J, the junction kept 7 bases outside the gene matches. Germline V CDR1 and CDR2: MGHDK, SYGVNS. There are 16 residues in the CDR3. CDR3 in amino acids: CASSPQQGATNEKLFF. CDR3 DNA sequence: TGTGCCAGCAGCCCTCAACAGGGGGCGACTAATGAAAAACTGTTTTTT.

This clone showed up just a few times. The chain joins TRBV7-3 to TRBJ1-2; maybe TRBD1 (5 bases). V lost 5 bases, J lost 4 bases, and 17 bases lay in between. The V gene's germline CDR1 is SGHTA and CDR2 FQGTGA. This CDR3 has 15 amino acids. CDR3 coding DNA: TGTGCCAGCAGCCCAGCCCCACAGGAAACCTATGGCTACACCTTC. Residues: CASSPAPQETYGYTF.